The subject of this entry is one T cell receptor (beta chain). This clonotype occurred a few times. The antigen this receptor binds is unknown. The sample holds no much larger clone one base away, and base qualities are not on file. The data stem from a study of response to subunit inactivated influenza vaccine (dated by TCRdb to the late 2010s). About the full investigation: To follow how T cells responded to a trivalent subunit inactivated influenza vaccine, the researchers relied on deep quantitative profiling of the T cell receptor repertoire.

Libraries were constructed by RT-PCR. The instrument given in TCRdb is Illumina HiSeq 2500. TCRdb trimmed the raw reads at Q25, called clones with MiXCR and kept productive beta chains. Each record represents a unique CDR3 protein, reported with the most common genes and DNA among its rows. The sample has 500,000 to 600,000 distinct CDR3 sequences on record, under 9% of them singletons. In total, the top ten clones hold 10% to 15% of the sample. Beyond this particular receptor, the publication reports: It was suggested by the authors that each seasonal influenza vaccination may recruit only a limited number of new T cells.

The germline V gene provides CDR1 SGHTA and CDR2 FQGTGA. The junction shows trimming of 5 bases on V and 13 bases on J, plus 23 bases between the germline ends. The CDR3 runs 14 residues from the cysteine to the phenylalanine. The entry retains the CDR3 DNA only, 42 bases that are in frame from base 1. The chain links TRBV7-3 with TRBJ1-1; the best D guess is TRBD1, with 6 bases matching. The receptor was isolated from a man between 50 and 70 years old who received an inactivated influenza vaccine. Donor details come from another sample of the same person, matched by shared clones. The source material was PBMCs from blood, sampled 23 months after vaccination. The base sequence is TGTGCCAGCAGCCTTGACTCAGGGGCCCTCAGGATTTTCTTT. Its protein product is CASSLDSGALRIFF.